This T cell receptor (beta chain) was found in a study of graft-versus-host responses after intestinal transplantation (dated by TCRdb to the early 2020s). Looking at the study overall: The transplants that recipients received were multivisceral, liver-intestinal, or isolated intestinal. All recipients received anti-thymocyte globulin induction followed by maintenance tacrolimus and steroids for around three years. Graft-versus-host and host-versus-graft alloreactive T cell clones were tracked in the graft, circulation and bone marrow after intestinal transplantation using bulk TCR-beta CDR3 sequencing. To identify alloreactive clones, pre-transplant mixed lymphocyte reaction products were sequenced and then compared with unstimulated pre-transplant donor and recipient T cells. A cohort of about two dozen intestinal transplant recipients, including one retransplant, was enrolled, and a few patients lacking pretransplant specimens were excluded. A peak of at least 4% donor T cells among recipient peripheral blood mononuclear cells was the definition used for donor T cell macrochimerism. Instead of going to the commercial service, samples from three later patients were sequenced in-house on an Illumina MiSeq and processed with MiXCR. On the study overall, not on this receptor specifically: GvH clones turned up in recipient bone marrow, with some appearing earlier in ileal mucosa or blood, a pattern consistent with an intestinal mucosal origin. The relatively low number and heterogeneity of intestinal transplant patients limited the conclusions. Early after transplant, declines in HvG clones were associated with peak levels of circulating GvH clones. High GvH to HvG T cell clonal ratios were observed in the allografts of patients with donor T cell macrochimerism.

A word on this clone: Its antigen is still unknown. Base-call qualities are not available, and no considerably larger clone is one nucleotide away.

The intended sense of this specimen's time point label: cells obtained before transplantation from donor or recipient. CD3+CD4+ and CD3+CD8+ populations were FACS-sorted from unstimulated pre-transplant donor and recipient cells taken from spleen or lymph nodes. Receptors were amplified or captured by the immunoSEQ multiplex PCR assay. For most patients, genomic DNA was isolated with the Qiagen DNeasy Blood and Tissue Kit and sent frozen to Adaptive Biotechnologies for TCR sequencing. High-throughput TCR-beta CDR3 sequencing of genomic DNA from most patients was performed by Adaptive Biotechnologies. Turning to the authors' computational methods: Adaptive's ImmunoSEQ software was the source of the TCR sequencing data for 15 to 20 patients, while a few other patients were processed with MiXCR and VDJtools. To correct CD4 versus CD8 sorting errors, sequences present in both subsets at a frequency ratio below 5:1 were removed. Because the origin of CDR3 nucleotide sequences shared between donor and recipient could not be assigned, those sequences were removed. To count as alloreactive, a clone needed at least 2-fold expansion over unstimulated cells and a minimum CFSE-low frequency of 0.002% (template counts) or 0.001% (read counts). Clones were considered mappable if detected in sequenced pre-transplant spleen, lymph node, or MLR CFSE-low populations of the donor or recipient. Cumulative frequency of alloreactive clones was calculated as a percentage of all sequences weighted by copy number. TCRdb carries this immuneACCESS record with in-frame sequences only. Its versions omit some clonotypes, under half of them owing to an unresolved V gene in the studies checked, with the rest unexplained. That table furnishes V, J and clone size, whereas the DNA furnished D and trimming. The sample records about 93,000 clones, just under 95% of which are singletons. Together, the top ten hold less than 0.6% of the sample.

Taken from cysteine to phenylalanine, the CDR3 has 15 residues. CDR3 DNA only is kept here, 45 bases in frame from base 1. The junction shows trimming of 5 bases on V and 3 bases on J, plus 17 bases between the germline ends. CDR1 and CDR2, per the germline V gene, are SGHNT and YENEEA. The chain uses TRBV11-3 and TRBJ2-7; 6 matching bases give a weak D call of TRBD1. The sequencing here drew on unstimulated CD8+ T cells sorted from spleen or lymph node cells, taken before intestinal transplant. The receptor's source is a human donor who received an intestinal transplant. The DNA sequence is TGTGCCAGCAGCCCCCAGGACAGACCCTTCTACGAGCAGTACTTC. This sequence encodes CASSPQDRPFYEQYF.